This T cell receptor (beta chain) appears in the sequencing data of a study of regulatory T cells in long-lasting Graves disease. On this clonotype itself: Its antigen is not known.

General observations from the study: New patients shared fewer public clonotypes (approximately 970) than persistent patients did (approximately 2,700).

Building of the TCR beta libraries involved iRepertoire HTBI primers and Arm-PCR of CDR3 regions. TCRdb reprocessed the multiplex PCR reads via MiXCR and lists one record per CDR3 protein. The sample contains roughly 420,000 distinct CDR3 sequences, around 15% of which appear only once. The V gene end was trimmed by 7 bases and the J gene end by 5 bases; junction bases not matched to a gene: 9. The CDR3 is made up of 14 amino acids. Germline CDR1 reads SQVTM; CDR2 reads ANQGSEA. Time point specified: newly diagnosed GD, antithyroid drugs for less than 3 months. TCR sequences were obtained from RNA taken from PBMCs. The same data also contributed to another study, on T cells in Graves' hyperthyroidism and ophthalmopathy.

The rearrangement links TRBV29-1 to TRBJ2-7, with TRBD2 matching 12 bases. The origin of this receptor is a woman aged 30 to 39 with Graves disease. Sequenced here: peripheral blood mononuclear cells (PBMCs), sampled at new diagnosis, from a patient treated with antithyroid drugs. In DNA form, the CDR3 reads TGCAGCGCCATGGCTAGCGGGAGGGCCCACGAGCAGTACTTC. This translates into CSAMASGRAHEQYF.